This T cell receptor beta chain comes out of a study of T cell repertoires in cytomegalovirus infection. V lost 0 bases and J lost 5, with 19 bases in between. Germline V gives CDR1 SEHNR, CDR2 FQNEAQ (reference sequence). The CDR3 runs 18 residues. MiXCR, applied by TCRdb to the reads, yields one record per CDR3 protein. The sample holds some 920,000 distinct CDR3 sequences; roughly 30% are singletons and the top ten take under 15%. A remark on this clonotype: Its antigen remains unidentified.

The TCR originated in a human donor in good health (CMV status not recorded). Some clones in this sample may be carry-over from other donors' samples. Specimen: cultured CD8+ T cells from PBMCs, collected from culture after CMV antigen stimulation. The chain recombines TRBV7-9 with TRBJ2-2; perhaps TRBD2 as D (6 bases). This chain's CDR3 is CASSLAVGLLRGTGELFF. The CDR3 nucleotides read TGTGCCAGCAGCTTAGCCGTTGGGTTACTTCGGGGGACCGGGGAGCTGTTTTTT.